The sequence of this TCR beta chain was determined in a study of blood T cell repertoires in COVID-19 (TCRdb year 2020). For the wider study: The collaborator samples originated in the United States, Italy and Spain and spanned the acute and convalescent phases of COVID-19. The prospective study material was composed of cDNA or gDNA derived from T cells, B-cell-depleted T cells, or PBMCs. Samples were obtained from the ongoing ImmuneRACE study (first 160 participants) and from 1,254 subjects provided by 6 global collaborators. Where available, HLA class I and class II types were obtained from metadata supplied by the sample provider rather than from assay-based typing. A de-identified subject ID, COVID-19 status, age in years and sex were almost always included in the sample metadata. The dataset comprised deeply sampled blood TCRbeta repertoires from subjects exposed to, actively infected with, or recovered from COVID-19. A freely available public database, intended as a resource for researchers studying the immune response to SARS-CoV-2, is where the repertoires were released. Results and caveats for the whole study, not just this receptor: The quantity of clinical and demographic metadata differed by source and by participant and was supplied without curation.

In regard to this clone: Its antigen is not yet known. Per-base qualities were not stored, and no clone one base away is much larger.

The collaborating institutions used their own protocols to collect whole blood in K2EDTA tubes. For TCRbeta analysis, collaborators shipped samples in one of three forms: frozen whole blood, isolated PBMCs, or DNA extracted from either of those sample types. The germline ends are 10 bases apart after V is trimmed by 0 bases and J by 2 bases. CDR1 and CDR2 are drawn from the germline V gene: SGDLS, YYNGEE. The CDR3 measures 15 amino acids from cysteine to phenylalanine. This entry keeps only the CDR3 DNA: 45 bases, framed from base 1. The immunoSEQ Assay, a bias-controlled multiplex PCR, was used to amplify TCRbeta CDR3 regions from genomic DNA. Regarding the original processing steps: Within the assay, amplification of reference gene primers was used to estimate how many nucleated cells each sample contained. To quantify the absolute abundance of each unique TCRbeta CDR3 rearrangement, sequence reads were collapsed and filtered. For each sample, productive Simpson clonality was calculated as the square root of Simpson's diversity index over productive rearrangements. What TCRdb holds here is the immuneACCESS table cut down to in-frame rearrangements. Part of the clones is not present; checked against another copy, under half of the missing clones reflect an unresolved V gene, and the others are unexplained. V, J and clone size are those of that table, while D and trimming were read from the DNA. The sample has some 170,000 clones on record, 82% of them singletons. Jointly, the top ten make up roughly 8.1% of the sample.

The rearrangement combines TRBV9 with TRBJ2-3, with TRBD2 as a weak D call on 5 bases. The clonotype comes from a woman in her 70s with acute or convalescent COVID-19. The sample taken for sequencing was peripheral blood. At the DNA level, the sequence is TGTGCCAGCAGCGTAGCTCCGGGGATCACAGATACGCAGTATTTT. It translates as CASSVAPGITDTQYF.